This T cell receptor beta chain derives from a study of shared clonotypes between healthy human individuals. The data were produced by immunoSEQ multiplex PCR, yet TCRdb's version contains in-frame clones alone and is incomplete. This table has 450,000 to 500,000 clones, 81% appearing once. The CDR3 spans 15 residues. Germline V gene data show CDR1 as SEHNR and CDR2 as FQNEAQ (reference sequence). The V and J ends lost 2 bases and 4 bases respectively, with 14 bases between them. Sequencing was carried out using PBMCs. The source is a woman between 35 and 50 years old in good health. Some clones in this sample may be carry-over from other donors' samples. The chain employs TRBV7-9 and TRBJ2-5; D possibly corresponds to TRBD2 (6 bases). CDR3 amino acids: CASSLSSGRSETQYF. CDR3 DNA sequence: TGTGCCAGCAGCTTAAGTTCAGGGAGGTCAGAGACCCAGTACTTC.